The rows below give T cell receptor beta chains drawn from one sample of a study of cytomegalovirus exposure and HLA in healthy donors. Clones were read by immunoSEQ multiplex PCR, and TCRdb kept only the in-frame ones, dropping some. This specimen shows 150,000 or so clones; the ten leading clones hold around 1.5%. Sequences were obtained from PBMCs. The receptors stem from a woman aged 45-65 years in good health and CMV-seronegative. The CDR3 runs from the conserved cysteine through the conserved F or W. D genes are given only for firm matches.

TRBV28,.,TRBJ2-7,TGTGCCAGCAGTTTGAGGGCCGGCAGCTCCTACGAGCAGTACTTC,CASSLRAGSSYEQYF
TRBV10-2,TRBD1,TRBJ1-2,TGCGCCAGCAGCCTACAGGGGACGAGCGACTATGGCTACACCTTC,CASSLQGTSDYGYTF
TRBV28,.,TRBJ1-4,TGTGCCAGCAGCCCCCTGGTCAGGTTTGAAAAACTGTTTTTT,CASSPLVRFEKLFF
TRBV28,TRBD2,TRBJ2-7,TGTGCCAGCAGTCCCCCCGGGGGTAGCGGGGCCACCTACGAGCAGTACTTC,CASSPPGGSGATYEQYF
TRBV29-1,.,TRBJ2-2,TGCAGCGTTGGGATTAGCGGCACCGGGGAGCTGTTTTTT,CSVGISGTGELFF
TRBV6-4,.,TRBJ2-3,TGTGCCAGCAGGGCACCGAGCACAGATACGCAGTATTTT,CASRAPSTDTQYF
TRBV28,.,TRBJ1-5,TGTGCCAGCAGTTTCGGGAGGGTTAGCAATCAGCCCCAGCATTTT,CASSFGRVSNQPQHF
TRBV5-6,.,TRBJ1-2,TGTGCCAGCAGCTTGGCGGGTGGCTACACCTTC,CASSLAGGYTF
TRBV5-6,.,TRBJ1-1,TGTGCCAGCGGGTCGAGGATATTCACTGAAGCTTTCTTT,CASGSRIFTEAFF
TRBV7-8,.,TRBJ1-1,TGTGCCAGCAGCTTAACGTCAGACACTGAAGCTTTCTTT,CASSLTSDTEAFF
TRBV5-1,.,TRBJ1-2,TGCGCCAGCAGCCTTGGGCTCGGTCTGAACTATGGCTACACCTTC,CASSLGLGLNYGYTF
TRBV6-1,TRBD1,TRBJ1-3,TGTGCCAGCAGACGACAGGGGGCGATTGGAAACACCATATATTTT,CASRRQGAIGNTIYF
TRBV7-9,.,TRBJ1-5,TGTGCCAGCAGCTTAACCCAGGGAAAGGGTCAGCCCCAGCATTTT,CASSLTQGKGQPQHF
TRBV6-1,TRBD1,TRBJ1-2,TGTGCCAGCAGTGAAGCGCGAGGACAGGGTTTACGCTACACCTTC,CASSEARGQGLRYTF
TRBV18,.,TRBJ2-2,TGTGCCAGCTCACCAACAGGGTCGGACACCGGGGAGCTGTTTTTT,CASSPTGSDTGELFF
TRBV5-1,.,TRBJ1-1,TGCGCCAGCAGCTATACCGGGACATTGAACACTGAAGCTTTCTTT,CASSYTGTLNTEAFF
TRBV20-1,.,TRBJ2-5,TGCAGTGCCCTTCTCCGGACCCAGTACTTC,CSALLRTQYF
TRBV2,.,TRBJ2-7,TGTGCCAGCAGTGAAGCTCGACTAGTCTCCTACGAGCAGTACTTC,CASSEARLVSYEQYF
TRBV5-1,.,TRBJ2-3,TGCGCCAGCAGCTCCCGGTCGAGAGATACGCAGTATTTT,CASSSRSRDTQYF
TRBV28,TRBD2,TRBJ2-3,TGTGCCAGTGGGCGCGGGGGGGCCCCCGATACGCAGTATTTT,CASGRGGAPDTQYF
TRBV5-1,TRBD2,TRBJ2-7,TGCGCCAGCAGCCAGACTAGCGGGGGCGAAGAGCAGTACTTC,CASSQTSGGEEQYF
TRBV7-6,.,TRBJ2-6,TGTGCCAGCAGCCCCTCCCCTGGGGCCAACGTCCTGACTTTC,CASSPSPGANVLTF
TRBV14,TRBD2,TRBJ2-1,TGTGCCAGCAGCAAGACTAGCCCCTACAATGAGCAGTTCTTC,CASSKTSPYNEQFF
TRBV6-5,.,TRBJ1-2,TGTGCCAGCAGTTACTCCGGACAGTCTTATGGCTACACCTTC,CASSYSGQSYGYTF
TRBV7-3,.,TRBJ2-1,TGTGCCAGCAGTGACAGCTACAATGAGCAGTTCTTC,CASSDSYNEQFF
TRBV6-1,.,TRBJ1-2,TGTGCCAGCAGTGGGAGAGGAGGTCCCTATGGCTACACCTTC,CASSGRGGPYGYTF
TRBV7-9,TRBD1,TRBJ2-7,TGTGCCAGCAGCTTAGCGGTAAGGGGGACAGGCTCCTACGAGCAGTACTTC,CASSLAVRGTGSYEQYF
TRBV5-7,.,TRBJ2-7,TGTGCCAGCAGCTCAGGGGAAGGGCAGTACTTC,CASSSGEGQYF
TRBV4-1,TRBD2,TRBJ2-5,TGCGCCAGCAGCCCCGGGACTAGCGGGAGGGTGCTGACCCAGTACTTC,CASSPGTSGRVLTQYF
TRBV9,.,TRBJ1-2,TGTGCCAGCACCAACCAGTTAAGGGGGACATCAGATGTGTATGGCTACACCTTC,CASTNQLRGTSDVYGYTF
TRBV6-5,.,TRBJ1-1,TGTGCCAGCAGTTACTCGTACAGACGCACCTACACTGAAGCTTTCTTT,CASSYSYRRTYTEAFF
TRBV5-6,TRBD1,TRBJ1-4,TGTGCCAGCAGCTTACCCGGGACAGCTGATGAAAAACTGTTTTTT,CASSLPGTADEKLFF
TRBV7-9,TRBD1,TRBJ2-5,TGTGCCAGCAGCTTAAGCGAGACAGGGGACCAAGAGACCCAGTACTTC,CASSLSETGDQETQYF
TRBV7-9,TRBD1,TRBJ1-2,TGTGCCAGCAGCATACTGACAGGGCAAGGCTACACCTTC,CASSILTGQGYTF
TRBV4-3,TRBD2,TRBJ2-7,TGCGCCAGCAGCCAAGCACTAGCGGGAGGCCACGAGCAGTACTTC,CASSQALAGGHEQYF
TRBV4-2,TRBD2,TRBJ2-7,TGTGTCAGCAGCCAAGCTCTACTAGCGGGAGCCTACGAGCAGTACTTC,CVSSQALLAGAYEQYF
TRBV18,TRBD1,TRBJ1-3,TGTGCCAGCTCACCACGGGGACAGGGTGTTGCAGGAAACACCATATATTTT,CASSPRGQGVAGNTIYF
TRBV5-6,.,TRBJ2-2,TGTGCCAGCCTAAGACAGATACGCCACACCGGGGAGCTGTTTTTT,CASLRQIRHTGELFF
TRBV28,TRBD2,TRBJ2-1,TGTGCCAGCAGTTTAAATCCGGGACTAGAGGGTGAGCAGTTCTTC,CASSLNPGLEGEQFF
TRBV7-2,.,TRBJ2-3,TGTGCCAGCAGCCTCGACTTCACAGATACGCAGTATTTT,CASSLDFTDTQYF
TRBV20-1,.,TRBJ1-1,TGCAGTGCTAGAGGCGGCACTGAAGCTTTCTTT,CSARGGTEAFF
TRBV5-4,TRBD1,TRBJ2-7,TGTGCCAGCAGCTTGGACGGGACAGGGGCCTCCTACGAGCAGTACTTC,CASSLDGTGASYEQYF
TRBV19,.,TRBJ2-3,TGTGCCAGTAGCCCTACCCGTGCCAGCCGGGGGGATACGCAGTATTTT,CASSPTRASRGDTQYF